These 29 T cell receptor beta chains share one sample of origin, sequenced in a study of cytomegalovirus exposure and HLA in healthy donors. PCR amplification relied on 60 Vbeta primers (plus 13 Jbeta primers). Clones were read by immunoSEQ multiplex PCR, and TCRdb kept only the in-frame ones, dropping some. The data show 120,000 to 150,000 clones, roughly 80% seen once. The sequenced sample was PBMCs. The receptors derive from a woman in her thirties or forties in good health and CMV-seropositive.

The chain joins TRBV10-2 to TRBJ2-5; a possible D gene is TRBD1 (5 bases). This CDR3 contains 15 residues. V lost 2 bases and J lost 5, with 15 bases in between. Per germline, CDR1 WSHSY and CDR2 SAAADI. Here the CDR3 DNA reads TGCGCCAGCAGTGAGAGGGCAGGGTGGACGGAGACCCAGTACTTC. Its translation is CASSERAGWTETQYF.

This chain uses TRBV5-6 with TRBJ1-2, with unresolved D. Germline values: CDR1 SGHDT, CDR2 YYEEEE. The CDR3 is 15 amino acids. Deletions cut 1 base from V and 5 bases from J, with 15 bases between. The DNA for the CDR3 is TGTGCCAGCAGCTTGATTTTTCTGGGCCGTTATGGCTACACCTTC. This sequence encodes CASSLIFLGRYGYTF. Filled out from reference TRBV5-6 and TRBJ1-2, the complete variable domain reads DAGVTQSPTHLIKTRGQQVTLRCSPKSGHDTVSWYQQALGQGPQFIFQYYEEEERQRGNFPDRFSGHQFPNYSSELNVNALLLGDSALYLCASSLIFLGRYGYTFGSGTRLTVV.

V gene TRBV6-5 combines with J gene TRBJ2-1; 9 bases agree with TRBD1. V shed 6 bases, J shed 8 bases, and the junction held 11 bases outside the gene matches. The CDR3 is made up of 15 amino acids. Germline V CDR1 and CDR2: MNHEY, SVGAGI. CDR3 DNA sequence: TGTGCCAGCAGCTTCCGAGGAACAGGGGGCCATGAGCAGTTCTTC. This encodes CASSFRGTGGHEQFF.

The V gene is TRBV28, the J gene TRBJ1-4; no reliable D call. The CDR3 length is 13 residues. Germline assignment: CDR1 MDHEN and CDR2 SYDVKM. V shed 7 bases and J shed 3 bases, with 9 bases lying between them. For the CDR3, the DNA is TGTGCCAGCACCAATCCCCCTAATGAAAAACTGTTTTTT. Its protein is CASTNPPNEKLFF.

A few counts support this clone. Other nucleotide sequences from this sample produce the same CDR3. The chain couples TRBV18 to TRBJ1-2; 10 positions agree with TRBD1. The germline gives CDR1 KGHSH, CDR2 LQKENI. V lost 1 base to trimming and J lost 4 bases; unmatched junction nucleotides: 3. This CDR3 spans 15 amino acids. The CDR3: CASSPRGQGSYGYTF. The CDR3 nucleotides read TGTGCCAGCTCACCACGGGGACAGGGGAGCTATGGCTACACCTTC.

This chain links TRBV6-6 with TRBJ1-1; a possible D gene is TRBD1 (5 bases). Germline V gene data show CDR1 as MNHNY and CDR2 as SVGAGI (reference sequence). The CDR3 is 13 residues long. V lost 6 bases and J lost 7, with 15 bases in between. CDR3 coding DNA: TGTGCCAGCAGCCCATCGGGGGTGAGTGAAGCTTTCTTT. This translates into CASSPSGVSEAFF.

V usage is TRBV7-3 and J usage is TRBJ2-2; 7 positions agree with TRBD2. The germline CDR1 and CDR2 sequences are SGHTA and FQGTGA. The V gene end was trimmed by 3 bases and the J gene end by 5 bases; junction bases not matched to a gene: 6. The CDR3 spans 15 residues. The DNA of the CDR3 is TGTGCCAGCAGCTTGGGGCGGGGGAGTACCGGGGAGCTGTTTTTT. It translates to CASSLGRGSTGELFF. The entire variable domain, with the rest obtained from reference TRBV7-3 and TRBJ2-2, is as follows: GAGVSQTPSNKVTEKGKYVELRCDPISGHTALYWYRQSLGQGPEFLIYFQGTGAADDSGLPNDRFFAVRPEGSVSTLKIQRTERGDSAVYLCASSLGRGSTGELFFGEGSRLTVL.

Details on this clone: Other DNA sequences in the same sample also yield this CDR3. V is TRBV18 and J is TRBJ1-4, with unresolved D. CDR3 length: 13 residues. V was shortened by 3 bases and J by 7 bases, with 9 bases between the two germline ends. CDR1 and CDR2 (germline): KGHSH, LQKENI. CDR3 residues: CASSPPSSEKLFF. CDR3 sequence (DNA): TGTGCCAGCTCACCTCCCAGTTCTGAAAAACTGTTTTTT.

This clone turned up a few times. J is TRBJ2-7 and V is TRBV14, with 9 bases matching TRBD1. V was pared by 2 bases and J by 4 bases, with 6 bases of the junction left unmatched. CDR3 size: 15 residues. Germline V CDR1 and CDR2: SGHDN, FVKESK. The CDR3 region has the DNA TGTGCCAGCAGCCAACACCACGGGACAGGGTACGAGCAGTACTTC. Translating it yields CASSQHHGTGYEQYF.

The V call is TRBV7-3, the J call TRBJ2-5; 8 bases match TRBD1. Germline CDR1 is SGHTA and CDR2 is FQGTGA. CDR3 size: 15 residues. With 5 bases clipped from V and 5 bases from J, the junction kept 10 bases outside the gene matches. The CDR3 bases are TGTGCCAGCAGCCCTGGGACAGGATTCGCGGAGACCCAGTACTTC. As protein: CASSPGTGFAETQYF.

V is TRBV27 and J is TRBJ2-7, with D possibly matching TRBD2 (6 bases). The length of the CDR3 is 14 residues. Germline V CDR1 and CDR2: MNHEY, SMNVEV (reference sequence). V lost 7 bases, J lost 5 bases, and 18 bases lay in between. The DNA for the CDR3 is TGTGCCAGCATCCTCGACAGCCCGGGAGACGAGCAGTACTTC. This codes for CASILDSPGDEQYF.

This clone was found a few times. The J gene is TRBJ2-7, the V gene TRBV5-1; D unresolved. Trimming pared 7 bases from V and 2 bases from J, leaving 19 bases between. The CDR3 is 15 residues long. Germline values: CDR1 SGHRS, CDR2 YFSETQ. CDR3 coding DNA: TGCGCCAGCCGCATTTCAACGGCAGGTACCTACGAGCAGTACTTC. Its translation: CASRISTAGTYEQYF.

The chain couples TRBV6-1 to TRBJ2-1; D ambiguous. The germline gives CDR1 MNHNS, CDR2 SASEGT. The CDR3 loop spans 13 amino acids. Trimming stripped 3 bases from V and 8 bases from J, with 11 bases between. The CDR3 coding sequence is TGTGCCAGCAGTGATTTACTTGGGCATGAGCAGTTCTTC. Its protein is CASSDLLGHEQFF.

This chain joins TRBV7-9 and TRBJ1-3; D not resolved. The CDR3 loop spans 14 amino acids. V lost 1 base to trimming and J lost 3 bases, with 7 bases between them. Germline V gives CDR1 SEHNR, CDR2 FQNEAQ (reference sequence). CDR3 coding DNA: TGTGCCAGCAGCTTAGACGGGTTTGGAAACACCATATATTTT. Translation: CASSLDGFGNTIYF.

V gene TRBV7-3 combines with J gene TRBJ2-7; D remains unclear. V was trimmed by 5 bases and J by 6 bases, leaving 5 bases between them. The CDR3 extends over 10 amino acids. Germline V CDR1 and CDR2: SGHTA, FQGTGA. The CDR3 DNA is TGTGCCAGCAGCCCCCTCGAGCAGTACTTC. Translating it yields CASSPLEQYF.

The genes are TRBV27 and TRBJ2-5; D is perhaps TRBD1 (5 bases). V shed 1 base and J shed 5 bases, with 14 bases lying between them. The CDR3 is 15 amino acids. The germline V gene encodes CDR1 MNHEY and CDR2 SMNVEV (reference sequence). The CDR3 DNA is TGTGCCAGCAGTTTATTCGGACAAACCCGGGAGACCCAGTACTTC. It is translated as CASSLFGQTRETQYF.

This chain connects TRBV6-5 to TRBJ1-2; D remains ambiguous. The germline V gene encodes CDR1 MNHEY and CDR2 SVGAGI. Trimming left V 6 bases short and J 3 bases short, with 11 bases between. This CDR3 region has 13 residues. CDR3: CASRAASDYGYTF. Written as DNA, the CDR3 is TGTGCCAGCAGGGCGGCGTCTGACTATGGCTACACCTTC.

The V gene is TRBV27, the J gene TRBJ2-5; 7 bases are shared with TRBD1. The J call may be mistaken, given a closer DNA end match to TRBJ2-7. The CDR3 is 11 residues long. Germline lookup yields CDR1 MNHEY and CDR2 SMNVEV (reference sequence). CDR3 sequence: CASSTGDEQYF. CDR3 nucleotide sequence: TGTGCCAGCAGCACAGGGGACGAGCAGTACTTC.

The chain carries TRBV6-1 and TRBJ2-3; 10 nucleotides match TRBD1. Germline CDR1 and CDR2: MNHNS and SASEGT. Trimming took 2 bases from V and 2 from J; bases not matched to a gene: 7. This CDR3 region has 17 residues. The CDR3 sequence: CASSEKTGGAFTDTQYF. CDR3 DNA sequence: TGTGCCAGCAGTGAAAAGACAGGGGGCGCATTCACAGATACGCAGTATTTT.

The chain links TRBV28 to TRBJ1-2; 8 nucleotides agree with TRBD1. Unmatched junction bases numbered 10, after V lost 0 bases and J lost 7 bases. Germline V CDR1 and CDR2: MDHEN, SYDVKM. CDR3 length: 16 amino acids. The CDR3, as DNA: TGTGCCAGCAGTTTATGGACCCCCGGACAGGGAACTGGCTACACCTTC. It translates to CASSLWTPGQGTGYTF.

V is TRBV27 and J is TRBJ1-5; no definite D call. The CDR3 has 14 amino acids. Per germline, CDR1 MNHEY and CDR2 SMNVEV (reference sequence). V lost 6 bases to trimming and J lost 0 bases, with 9 bases between them. The CDR3 reads CASSWTASNQPQHF. CDR3 sequence (DNA): TGTGCCAGCAGCTGGACTGCTAGCAATCAGCCCCAGCATTTT.

The J gene is TRBJ2-2, the V gene TRBV6-5, with TRBD1 matching 9 bases. The CDR3 has 15 residues. J was trimmed by 9 bases and V by 5 bases; bases with no gene match: 10. Germline V gene lookup returns CDR1 MNHEY and CDR2 SVGAGI. The chain's CDR3 is CASSKTGDRAWELFF. CDR3 coding DNA: TGTGCCAGCAGTAAAACCGGGGACAGGGCATGGGAGCTGTTTTTT.

In its sample, this clone was seen a few times. The rearrangement uses TRBV18 and TRBJ2-5; perhaps TRBD2 as D (6 bases). Trimming removed 3 bases from V and 9 bases from J, with 8 bases in between. The CDR3 contains 11 residues. Germline V CDR1 and CDR2: KGHSH, LQKENI. CDR3 DNA sequence: TGTGCCAGCTCACCGGGGGAGGCCCAGTACTTC. The encoded protein is CASSPGEAQYF.

Only a few counts were recorded for this clone. V and J are TRBV6-6 and TRBJ1-5; 7 bases align to TRBD1. The CDR3 totals 14 residues. The V segment lost 6 bases and the J segment 6 bases; nucleotides outside the gene matches: 8. In germline, CDR1 is MNHNY, CDR2 SVGAGI (reference sequence). CDR3 protein: CASSRGTASQPQHF. The DNA for the CDR3 is TGTGCCAGCAGCCGGGGGACAGCCTCTCAGCCCCAGCATTTT.

The chain carries TRBV9 and TRBJ2-7; 10 bases align to TRBD1. This CDR3 spans 13 amino acids. The germline V gene encodes CDR1 SGDLS and CDR2 YYNGEE. V gave up 3 bases and J gave up 6 bases; unmatched junction bases: 3. The CDR3 coding sequence is TGTGCCAGCAGCGCCGGGACAGGGGTCGAGCAGTACTTC. Residues: CASSAGTGVEQYF.

The V gene is TRBV6-5, the J gene TRBJ2-3; a possible D gene is TRBD2 (7 bases). Germline CDR1 reads MNHEY; CDR2 reads SVGAGI. The CDR3 is made up of 15 amino acids. Trimming shortened V by 6 bases and J by 1 base, and 14 bases separated the two germline ends. DNA of the CDR3: TGTGCCAGCAGCGAACCCGGGGGGCGCACAGATACGCAGTATTTT. Translating it yields CASSEPGGRTDTQYF.

CDR3: CAAGGVYEQYF. CDR3 DNA sequence: TGTGCCGCAGGGGGCGTCTACGAGCAGTACTTC. The chain has TRBV6-6 and TRBJ2-7, with 8 positions matching TRBD1. This CDR3 contains 11 residues. Germline-derived CDR1 and CDR2 are MNHNY and SVGAGI (reference sequence). V shed 11 bases and J 3 bases; nucleotides not matched to a gene: 3.

The V and J genes are TRBV27 and TRBJ2-3, with 14 positions matching TRBD2. CDR1 is MNHEY and CDR2 is SMNVEV in the germline V gene (reference sequence). Unmatched junction bases numbered 8, after V lost 3 bases and J lost 6 bases. The CDR3 runs to 17 residues. The CDR3 spells CASSFYRLAGGLDTQYF. DNA for the CDR3: TGTGCCAGCAGTTTTTATAGACTAGCGGGGGGGCTGGATACGCAGTATTTT.

The gene calls are TRBV7-2 and TRBJ2-7; 11 bases agree with TRBD2. From germline, CDR1 is SGHTA and CDR2 FQGNSA. This CDR3 is 15 amino acids long. J was trimmed by 4 bases and V by 4 bases; bases with no gene match: 6. CDR3 coding DNA: TGTGCCAGCAGCTCCGGGACTAGCGGTCGATACGAGCAGTACTTC. As protein: CASSSGTSGRYEQYF.